Listed below are T cell receptor beta chains from one sample, sequenced in a study of blood T cells in healthy people across ages. TCRdb re-derived calls from the 5' RACE reads in MiXCR, one entry per CDR3 protein. In the table there are about 680,000 distinct CDR3 sequences, around 45% of which are singletons. The sequenced sample consisted of blood. These receptors all come from a woman aged 60 to 75 in good health. CDR3s include the opening cysteine and the closing phenylalanine or tryptophan. The D gene is left open where the match is weak. The size of a clone is reported for some rows only, either as once, few or many, or as a class for expanded clones.

V: TRBV15; D: TRBD2; size: -; J: TRBJ2-3; CDR3: CATSKRLAGGTDTQYF; DNA: TGTGCCACCAGCAAGCGGCTAGCGGGAGGCACAGATACGCAGTATTTT
V: TRBV6-2/TRBV6-3; D: -; size: few; J: TRBJ2-5; CDR3: CASSYSRRQETQYF; DNA: TGTGCCAGCAGTTACTCCCGGAGACAAGAGACCCAGTACTTC
V: TRBV28; D: TRBD1; size: -; J: TRBJ2-7; CDR3: CASGPIPETGAYEQYF; DNA: TGTGCCAGCGGGCCTATCCCCGAGACAGGGGCCTACGAGCAGTACTTC
V: TRBV4-2; D: -; size: -; J: TRBJ2-7; CDR3: CASSPQWGVFLGEQYF; DNA: TGTGCCAGCAGCCCCCAATGGGGTGTTTTCTTGGGCGAGCAGTACTTC
V: TRBV4-3; D: TRBD2; size: few; J: TRBJ2-1; CDR3: CASSQVSGDLNEQFF; DNA: TGCGCCAGCAGCCAAGTTAGCGGGGATTTAAATGAGCAGTTCTTC
V: TRBV6-2/TRBV6-3; D: -; size: -; J: TRBJ2-5; CDR3: CASSYASSGETQYF; DNA: TGTGCCAGCAGTTACGCGTCCAGCGGGGAGACCCAGTACTTC
V: TRBV12-3/TRBV12-4; D: TRBD1; size: few; J: TRBJ2-5; CDR3: CASSRATGVAETQYF; DNA: TGTGCCAGCAGTAGGGCCACAGGGGTGGCAGAGACCCAGTACTTC
V: TRBV20-1; D: -; size: few; J: TRBJ2-1; CDR3: CSAREGGSSDEQFF; DNA: TGCAGTGCTAGAGAAGGGGGTTCAAGCGATGAGCAGTTCTTC
V: TRBV10-3; D: TRBD1; size: -; J: TRBJ1-6; CDR3: CAISDPTGGLYNSPLHF; DNA: TGTGCCATCAGTGACCCGACAGGGGGCCTATATAATTCACCCCTCCACTTT
V: TRBV4-3; D: TRBD1; size: few; J: TRBJ2-2; CDR3: CASSQRQGGGELFF; DNA: TGCGCCAGCAGCCAACGACAGGGGGGCGGGGAGCTGTTTTTT
V: TRBV6-1; D: -; size: many; J: TRBJ2-1; CDR3: CASSELAVEQFF; DNA: TGTGCCAGCAGTGAACTGGCCGTTGAGCAGTTCTTC
V: TRBV10-3; D: -; size: -; J: TRBJ1-1; CDR3: CAISESVGIRTEAFF; DNA: TGTGCCATCAGTGAGTCGGTAGGGATAAGGACTGAAGCTTTCTTT
V: TRBV6-6; D: TRBD2; size: -; J: TRBJ2-1; CDR3: CASTTSPGLARNEQFF; DNA: TGTGCCAGCACCACTTCGCCGGGACTAGCGCGGAATGAGCAGTTCTTC
V: TRBV12-3/TRBV12-4; D: -; size: few; J: TRBJ1-1; CDR3: CASSAQNEAFF; DNA: TGTGCCAGCAGTGCTCAGAATGAAGCTTTCTTT
V: TRBV20-1; D: -; size: -; J: TRBJ1-2; CDR3: CSARPLRQVYGYTF; DNA: TGCAGTGCTAGACCACTCCGACAGGTCTATGGCTACACCTTC
V: TRBV7-2; D: -; size: -; J: TRBJ2-3; CDR3: CASSLRAKGGDTQYF; DNA: TGTGCCAGCAGCTTAAGAGCCAAGGGAGGAGATACGCAGTATTTT
V: TRBV4-2; D: -; size: many; J: TRBJ2-5; CDR3: CASSQPQLEGETQYF; DNA: TGTGCCAGCAGCCAGCCCCAACTAGAGGGAGAGACCCAGTACTTC
V: TRBV7-6; D: -; size: many; J: TRBJ2-3; CDR3: CASSLTEDTDTQYF; DNA: TGTGCCAGCAGCTTGACAGAGGACACAGATACGCAGTATTTT
V: TRBV27; D: TRBD1; size: -; J: TRBJ2-7; CDR3: CASSLDRTGAYEQYF; DNA: TGTGCCAGCAGTTTAGATAGGACAGGGGCCTACGAGCAGTACTTC
V: TRBV20-1; D: TRBD2; size: -; J: TRBJ2-5; CDR3: CSARERTSGRAQETQYF; DNA: TGCAGTGCTAGAGAGCGGACTAGCGGGAGGGCCCAAGAGACCCAGTACTTC
V: TRBV28; D: TRBD1; size: -; J: TRBJ2-7; CDR3: CASGGPGQFYEQYF; DNA: TGTGCCAGCGGCGGCCCGGGACAGTTCTACGAGCAGTACTTC
V: TRBV5-5; D: TRBD1; size: -; J: TRBJ1-2; CDR3: CASSLRTGGKYGYTF; DNA: TGTGCCAGCAGCTTGAGGACAGGGGGCAAGTATGGCTACACCTTC
V: TRBV20-1; D: TRBD2; size: -; J: TRBJ2-7; CDR3: CSAPVNLAGRSYEQYF; DNA: TGCAGTGCTCCCGTAAACTTAGCGGGTCGCTCCTACGAGCAGTACTTC
V: TRBV25-1; D: TRBD1; size: few; J: TRBJ1-2; CDR3: CASSVTGFNGYTF; DNA: TGTGCCAGCAGTGTGACAGGGTTCAATGGCTACACCTTC
V: TRBV3-1; D: TRBD2; size: few; J: TRBJ2-7; CDR3: CASSQAPGGTEQYF; DNA: TGTGCCAGCAGCCAGGCCCCGGGGGGGACCGAGCAGTACTTC
V: TRBV5-5; D: TRBD1; size: -; J: TRBJ1-4; CDR3: CASSLVGHAGTGKEKLFF; DNA: TGTGCCAGCAGCTTGGTAGGACATGCCGGGACAGGGAAAGAAAAACTGTTTTTT
V: TRBV7-2; D: -; size: few; J: TRBJ1-1; CDR3: CASSLARQNTEAFF; DNA: TGTGCCAGCAGCTTAGCACGGCAGAACACTGAAGCTTTCTTT
V: TRBV6-6; D: -; size: -; J: TRBJ1-6; CDR3: CASNFPITGVNSPLHF; DNA: TGTGCCAGCAATTTCCCGATAACCGGGGTGAACTCACCCCTCCACTTT
V: TRBV7-3; D: TRBD2; size: -; J: TRBJ2-5; CDR3: CASSTTSGSNEQYF; DNA: TGTGCCAGCAGCACGACTAGCGGGAGTAATGAGCAGTACTTC
V: TRBV7-9; D: -; size: -; J: TRBJ2-3; CDR3: CASSSKDTDTQYF; DNA: TGTGCCAGCAGTTCAAAAGACACAGATACGCAGTATTTT
V: TRBV10-3; D: -; size: -; J: TRBJ2-7; CDR3: CAISEGPYEQYF; DNA: TGTGCCATCAGTGAGGGGCCCTACGAGCAGTACTTC
V: TRBV28; D: TRBD2; size: -; J: TRBJ2-1; CDR3: CASSVERERVGDEQFF; DNA: TGTGCCAGCAGTGTTGAGCGGGAGCGCGTCGGCGATGAGCAGTTCTTC
V: TRBV20-1; D: TRBD2; size: -; J: TRBJ2-5; CDR3: CSASTGAGGPRETQYF; DNA: TGCAGTGCTAGTACGGGGGCGGGAGGGCCTAGAGAGACCCAGTACTTC
V: TRBV28; D: TRBD2; size: -; J: TRBJ2-7; CDR3: CASSSVLAGGYEQYF; DNA: TGTGCCAGCAGTTCCGTTCTAGCGGGAGGATACGAGCAGTACTTC
V: TRBV4-3; D: -; size: -; J: TRBJ2-7; CDR3: CASSPESGEGYNEQYF; DNA: TGCGCCAGCAGCCCCGAGTCGGGAGAGGGGTACAATGAGCAGTACTTC
V: TRBV27; D: -; size: -; J: TRBJ1-1; CDR3: CASSVIEGITEAFF; DNA: TGTGCCAGCAGTGTTATTGAGGGAATCACTGAAGCTTTCTTT
V: TRBV12-3/TRBV12-4; D: TRBD2; size: -; J: TRBJ2-5; CDR3: CASSPRGSGRKGETQYF; DNA: TGTGCCAGCAGCCCCCGCGGTAGCGGGAGGAAGGGTGAGACCCAGTACTTC
V: TRBV5-1; D: -; size: -; J: TRBJ2-7; CDR3: CASRPETSRGEQYF; DNA: TGCGCCAGCCGACCCGAAACTAGCCGGGGTGAGCAGTACTTC
V: TRBV10-3; D: -; size: few; J: TRBJ2-7; CDR3: CAISDGGYEQYF; DNA: TGTGCCATCAGTGATGGAGGCTACGAGCAGTACTTC
V: TRBV18; D: TRBD2; size: once; J: TRBJ2-3; CDR3: CASSSAQTGTNLDTQYF; DNA: TGTGCCAGCTCATCCGCTCAAACCGGGACTAACTTGGATACGCAGTATTTT
V: TRBV5-1; D: TRBD1; size: -; J: TRBJ2-7; CDR3: CASRYGTGGEQYF; DNA: TGCGCCAGCAGATACGGGACAGGGGGCGAGCAGTACTTC
V: TRBV7-2; D: TRBD2; size: -; J: TRBJ2-3; CDR3: CASSRRGLAGDTDTQYF; DNA: TGTGCCAGCAGCCGGAGAGGACTAGCGGGAGATACAGATACGCAGTATTTT
V: TRBV28; D: -; size: -; J: TRBJ1-1; CDR3: CASSLTEGEAFF; DNA: TGTGCCAGCAGTTTAACCGAAGGTGAAGCTTTCTTT
V: TRBV9; D: -; size: few; J: TRBJ1-6; CDR3: CASSRTYGSSPLHF; DNA: TGTGCCAGCAGCAGAACCTATGGTTCTTCACCCCTCCACTTT
V: TRBV29-1; D: TRBD2; size: -; J: TRBJ2-5; CDR3: CSVGSGLYNGQYF; DNA: TGCAGCGTAGGTAGCGGGCTATACAATGGGCAGTACTTC
V: TRBV6-1; D: TRBD1; size: -; J: TRBJ2-7; CDR3: CASSEAPGTGAREQYF; DNA: TGTGCCAGCAGTGAAGCGCCCGGGACAGGGGCTCGCGAGCAGTACTTC
V: TRBV5-5; D: -; size: -; J: TRBJ2-3; CDR3: CASSTSHNTQYF; DNA: TGTGCCAGCAGCACGTCCCATAATACGCAGTATTTT
V: TRBV28; D: -; size: -; J: TRBJ2-5; CDR3: CASSSGRFFQETQYF; DNA: TGTGCCAGCAGCTCGGGCAGATTCTTCCAAGAGACCCAGTACTTC
V: TRBV5-6; D: TRBD1; size: -; J: TRBJ2-5; CDR3: CASSLGGRGHETQYF; DNA: TGTGCCAGCAGCTTGGGGGGCAGGGGGCACGAGACCCAGTACTTC
V: TRBV7-2; D: -; size: -; J: TRBJ2-4; CDR3: CASSFDSKNIQYF; DNA: TGTGCCAGCAGCTTCGACTCAAAAAACATTCAGTACTTC
V: TRBV11-1; D: TRBD2; size: few; J: TRBJ2-7; CDR3: CASSFRLADSYEQYF; DNA: TGTGCCAGCAGCTTCCGACTAGCGGACTCCTACGAGCAGTACTTC
V: TRBV4-3; D: -; size: -; J: TRBJ2-5; CDR3: CASSQRTNQRSQYF; DNA: TGCGCCAGCAGCCAGCGGACAAACCAACGTTCGCAGTACTTC
V: TRBV5-1; D: -; size: few; J: TRBJ2-5; CDR3: CASSLSSTETQYF; DNA: TGCGCCAGCAGTTTGTCGTCGACAGAGACCCAGTACTTC